Below, one T cell receptor beta chain is given with its context. Its antigen remains unidentified. J lost 2 bases, V lost 2 bases, and 2 bases had no gene match. CDR3 size: 16 residues. Germline CDR1 and CDR2: KGHDR and SFDVKD. TCR cDNA was made by 5'RACE template switching, adding a universal primer site and UMIs. Each CDR3 protein gets one entry after TCRdb re-called the 5' RACE reads with MiXCR. Of roughly 310,000 distinct CDR3 sequences detected, 8.5% to 10% appear once; the ten largest clones hold over 15%. This sample is drawn from a study of T cells after yellow fever vaccination. Study context: Those fractions that held only low numbers of cells were prepared using the SMART-Seq v4 Ultra Low Input RNA kit.

Whole-study results and caveats: Reappearance after the booster was seen for most primary-vaccination clones, at around 95% CD4 and 85% to 90% CD8.

This receptor was obtained from a man aged 18-30 years who received the YFV17D yellow fever vaccine. The rearrangement links TRBV24-1 to TRBJ2-1, with 10 bases fitting TRBD2. Specimen: PBMCs, collected on the day of the first yellow fever vaccination. The CDR3 coding sequence is TGTGCCACCAGTGATTCTAGCGGGGGCCCCTACAATGAGCAGTTCTTC. Its translation: CATSDSSGGPYNEQFF.